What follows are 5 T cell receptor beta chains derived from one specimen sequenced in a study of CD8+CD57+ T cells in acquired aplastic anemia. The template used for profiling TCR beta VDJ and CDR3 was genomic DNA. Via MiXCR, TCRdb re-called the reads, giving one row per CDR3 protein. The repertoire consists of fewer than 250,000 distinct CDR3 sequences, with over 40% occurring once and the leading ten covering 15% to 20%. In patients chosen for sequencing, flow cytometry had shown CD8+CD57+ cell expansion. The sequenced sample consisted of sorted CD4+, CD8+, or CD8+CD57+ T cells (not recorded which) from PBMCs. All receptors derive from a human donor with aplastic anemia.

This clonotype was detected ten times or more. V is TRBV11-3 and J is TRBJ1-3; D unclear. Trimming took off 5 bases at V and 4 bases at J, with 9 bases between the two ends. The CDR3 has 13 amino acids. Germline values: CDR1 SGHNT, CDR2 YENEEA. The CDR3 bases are TGTGCCAGCAGCGGGTCCTCCGGAAACACCATATATTTT. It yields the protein CASSGSSGNTIYF.

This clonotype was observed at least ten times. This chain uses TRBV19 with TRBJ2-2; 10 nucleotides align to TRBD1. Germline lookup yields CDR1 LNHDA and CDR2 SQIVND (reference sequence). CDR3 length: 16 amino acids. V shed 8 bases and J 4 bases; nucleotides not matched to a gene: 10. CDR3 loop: CASGSSGTGVTGELFF. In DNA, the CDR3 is TGTGCCAGTGGTTCGTCCGGGACAGGGGTCACCGGGGAGCTGTTTTTT.

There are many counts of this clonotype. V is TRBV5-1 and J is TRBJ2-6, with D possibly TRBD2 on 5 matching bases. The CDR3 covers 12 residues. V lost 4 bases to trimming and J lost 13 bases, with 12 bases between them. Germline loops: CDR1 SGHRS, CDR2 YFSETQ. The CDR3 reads CASSRDNQVLTF. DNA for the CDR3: TGCGCCAGCAGCCGGGATAACCAAGTCCTGACTTTC.

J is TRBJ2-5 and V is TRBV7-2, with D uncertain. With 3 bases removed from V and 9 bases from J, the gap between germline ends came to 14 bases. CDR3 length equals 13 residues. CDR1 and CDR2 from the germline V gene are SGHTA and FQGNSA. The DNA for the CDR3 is TGTGCCAGCAGCTTCGGTCATCAGGAGCCCCAGTACTTC. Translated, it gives CASSFGHQEPQYF.

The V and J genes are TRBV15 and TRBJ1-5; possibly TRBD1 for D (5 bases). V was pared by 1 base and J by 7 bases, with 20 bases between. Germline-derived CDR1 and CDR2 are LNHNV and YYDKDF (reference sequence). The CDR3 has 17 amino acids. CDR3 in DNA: TGTGCCACCAGCAGAGGGACTACCGGGGGATATCGGCAGCCCCAGCATTTT. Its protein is CATSRGTTGGYRQPQHF.